The clone carrying this T cell receptor beta chain was observed a handful of times. The entry originates in a study of blood T cell repertoires in COVID-19. Study-level background: The United States, Italy and Spain supplied acute and convalescent COVID-19 samples. From T cells, B-cell-depleted T cells, or PBMCs came the material, which was cDNA or gDNA.

This CDR3 region has 15 residues. Authors' data handling: Nucleated cell counts were estimated from reference gene primer amplification. The assay was immunoSEQ multiplex PCR, and TCRdb's table has in-frame clones only and misses some. The V and J calls and clone size come from that table; D and trimming were worked out from the DNA. The table includes under 200,000 clones, approximately 80% detected once. This study enrolled people aged 18 to 89 from about 26 US geographic areas. The sample was PBMCs or T cells enriched from blood (not recorded which). The V call is TRBV21-1, the J call TRBJ1-5; no DNA check was done on the table's D call, TRBD1. TRBV21-1 has pseudogene status. The receptor comes from a woman aged 55-69 years with acute COVID-19. This chain's CDR3 is CASSHLGAWGQPQHF. The DNA of the CDR3 is TGTGCCAGCAGCCACCTGGGGGCCTGGGGGCAGCCCCAGCATTTT.